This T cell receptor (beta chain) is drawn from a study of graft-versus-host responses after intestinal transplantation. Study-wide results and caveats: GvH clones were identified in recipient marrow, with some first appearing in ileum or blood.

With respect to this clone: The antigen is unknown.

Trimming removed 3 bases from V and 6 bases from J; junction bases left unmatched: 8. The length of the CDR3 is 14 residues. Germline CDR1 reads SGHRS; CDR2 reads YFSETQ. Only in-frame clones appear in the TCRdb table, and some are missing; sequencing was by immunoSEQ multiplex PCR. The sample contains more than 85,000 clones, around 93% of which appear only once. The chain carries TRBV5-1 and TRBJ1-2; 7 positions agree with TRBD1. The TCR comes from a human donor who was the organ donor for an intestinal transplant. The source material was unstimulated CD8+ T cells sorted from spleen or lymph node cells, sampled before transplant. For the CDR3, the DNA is TGCGCCAGCAGCTCACTGGACAGGTCGGATGGCTACACCTTC. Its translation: CASSSLDRSDGYTF. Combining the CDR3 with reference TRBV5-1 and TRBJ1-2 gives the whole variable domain KAGVTQTPRYLIKTRGQQVTLSCSPISGHRSVSWYQQTPGQGLQFLFEYFSETQRNKGNFPGRFSGRQFSNSRSEMNVSTLELGDSALYLCASSSLDRSDGYTFGSGTRLTVV.